Detailed here is one TCR beta chain. The data derive from a study of glioma-infiltrating T cells after dendritic cell vaccination. From germline, CDR1 is MNHEY and CDR2 SVGAGI. V was shortened by 0 bases and J by 4 bases, with 12 bases between the two germline ends. The CDR3 consists of 15 residues. Selection required adequate fresh-frozen tumor tissue plus more than two years' survival data. None of the glioblastoma patients had an isocitrate dehydrogenase mutation. Amplification used 60 V beta primers and 13 J beta primers. TCRdb keeps only in-frame clones here, not all; method: immunoSEQ multiplex PCR. The top ten hold under 3% of the sample, which has over 90,000 clones, around 85% seen once.

This TCR was recovered from a human donor with glioblastoma. V gene TRBV6-5 combines with J gene TRBJ1-2; the D is unclear. This material consisted of blood, taken before dendritic cell vaccination. CDR3 nucleotide sequence: TGTGCCAGCAGTTACTCAAGAGGAATTCCCTATGGCTACACCTTC. It is translated as CASSYSRGIPYGYTF.